Presented here are 16 T cell receptor beta chains from one specimen sequenced in a study of T-cell reconstitution after alpha-beta-depleted transplantation in children. Construction of the TCRbeta library involved unique molecular identifiers. A single record per CDR3 protein comes from TCRdb applying MiXCR to the PCR reads. Of hundreds of thousands of distinct CDR3 sequences listed, over 9.5% were seen once; the top ten hold around 4%. The sample here was PBMCs from the stem cell graft donor, taken from the stem cell graft. The receptors shown here come from a human donor who donated a stem cell graft to a child with acute myeloid leukemia.

Ten or more counts support this clonotype. V usage is TRBV7-2 and J usage is TRBJ2-2; D may be TRBD1 (5 bases). The CDR3 is 14 amino acids. V was trimmed by 10 bases and J by 2 bases, leaving 14 bases between them. Per the germline V gene, CDR1 is SGHTA and CDR2 is FQGNSA. This CDR3 is CAIRAGINTGELFF. Here the CDR3 DNA reads TGTGCCATAAGGGCAGGGATCAACACCGGGGAGCTGTTTTTT.

CDR3 in DNA: TGTGCCAGCACCCGGGGACAGAGGGGTTCTTACGAGCAGTACTTC. Its protein product is CASTRGQRGSYEQYF. V gene TRBV6-1 combines with J gene TRBJ2-7; TRBD1 aligns across 7 bases. The V and J ends lost 7 bases and 4 bases, in that order; junction bases with no gene match: 13. The CDR3 consists of 15 residues. CDR1 MNHNS and CDR2 SASEGT come from the germline V gene.

This clonotype came up a few times. The rearrangement joins TRBV5-1 to TRBJ2-5; D gene unclear. CDR3 length: 13 amino acids. Germline-derived CDR1 and CDR2 are SGHRS and YFSETQ. The V end was cut by 0 bases, the J end by 7 bases, with 10 bases between. This CDR3 reads CASSLAVAGTQYF. The CDR3 DNA reads TGCGCCAGCAGCTTGGCAGTAGCCGGGACCCAGTACTTC. Complete variable domain (other parts from reference TRBV5-1 and TRBJ2-5): KAGVTQTPRYLIKTRGQQVTLSCSPISGHRSVSWYQQTPGQGLQFLFEYFSETQRNKGNFPGRFSGRQFSNSRSEMNVSTLELGDSALYLCASSLAVAGTQYFGPGTRLLVL.

The chain combines TRBV6-2 or TRBV6-3 with TRBJ2-1, with 10 bases lining up with TRBD2. The germline V gene has CDR1 MNHEY and CDR2 SVGEGT. This CDR3 has 15 residues. J gave up 7 bases and V 6 bases, and 9 bases lay outside the gene matches. The chain's CDR3 is CASSRLAGVRNEQFF. CDR3 coding DNA: TGTGCCAGCAGCCGTCTAGCGGGAGTAAGGAATGAGCAGTTCTTC.

This clonotype came up many times. The rearrangement joins TRBV10-3 to TRBJ1-5; D not resolved. The ends were cut back, 3 bases at V and 6 bases at J, with 18 bases in the middle. The CDR3 runs to 16 residues. Germline CDR1 is ENHRY and CDR2 is SYGVKD. CDR3 DNA sequence: TGTGCCATCAGTGATACCTCCGGGATGTCGATTCAGCCCCAGCATTTT. Residues: CAISDTSGMSIQPQHF.

This clonotype was observed many times. The V gene is TRBV28, the J gene TRBJ2-5, with D perhaps TRBD1 (5 bases). Germline V gene lookup returns CDR1 MDHEN and CDR2 SYDVKM. V was clipped by 2 bases and J by 5 bases, with 12 bases between them. This CDR3 comprises 14 residues. The CDR3 DNA reads TGTGCCAGCAGTTTAACCCCAGGGAAGGAGACCCAGTACTTC. Amino acid sequence: CASSLTPGKETQYF.

The chain links TRBV20-1 to TRBJ2-3; 12 bases fit TRBD2. Germline assignment: CDR1 DFQATT and CDR2 SNEGSKA (reference sequence). The CDR3 has 14 amino acids. Trimming removed 6 bases from V and 9 bases from J; junction bases left unmatched: 10. This CDR3 is CSAPTSGRSWTQYF. In DNA, the CDR3 is TGCAGTGCACCGACTAGCGGGAGAAGTTGGACGCAGTATTTT.

This clonotype was seen repeatedly, ten times or more. This chain links TRBV2 with TRBJ1-2, with 7 bases that match TRBD1. Trimming at V came to 1 base and at J to 7 bases, leaving 3 bases not matched to a gene. The CDR3 has 13 amino acids. Germline CDR1 reads SNHLY; CDR2 reads FYNNEI. Here the CDR3 DNA reads TGTGCCAGCAGTGAAGAACAGGGGCCTGGCTACACCTTC. Translating it yields CASSEEQGPGYTF.

This clonotype was seen a few times. The chain has TRBV20-1 and TRBJ2-3; 8 positions match TRBD2. CDR1 DFQATT and CDR2 SNEGSKA come from the germline V gene (reference sequence). Trimming cost V 1 base and J 6 bases; bases outside gene matches: 9. CDR3 length equals 15 residues. The chain's CDR3 is CSARVPGLVSDTQYF. The CDR3 bases are TGCAGTGCTAGAGTCCCGGGACTAGTTTCCGATACGCAGTATTTT.

The rearrangement uses TRBV5-1 and TRBJ2-3, with D uncertain. CDR1 is SGHRS, CDR2 YFSETQ, per germline. The CDR3 is 16 residues long. Trimming pared 1 base from V and 0 bases from J, leaving 12 bases between. CDR3 residues: CASSLTESRSTDTQYF. DNA for the CDR3: TGCGCCAGCAGCTTGACGGAGTCACGGAGCACAGATACGCAGTATTTT.

The chain couples TRBV7-8 to TRBJ1-1; no clear D gene. Germline-derived CDR1 and CDR2 are SGHVS and FQNEAQ. Trimming cost V 4 bases and J 10 bases, with 13 bases left between them. The CDR3 is made up of 12 amino acids. The CDR3 nucleotides are TGTGCCAGCAGCTCCGGACCCGGCGGAGCTTTCTTT. Translated: CASSSGPGGAFF. Filled out from reference TRBV7-8 and TRBJ1-1, the complete variable domain reads GAGVSQSPRYKVAKRGQDVALRCDPISGHVSLFWYQQALGQGPEFLTYFQNEAQLDKSGLPSDRFFAERPEGSVSTLKIQRTQQEDSAVYLCASSSGPGGAFFGQGTRLTVV.

This clonotype was detected only a few times. V and J are TRBV4-3 and TRBJ1-2; tentatively, D is TRBD1 (6 bases). Trimming shortened V by 0 bases and J by 5 bases, and 16 bases separated the two germline ends. This CDR3 comprises 16 residues. Looked up from germline, CDR1 is LGHNA and CDR2 is YSLEER. For the CDR3, the DNA is TGCGCCAGCAGCCAAGATTCGGTTAGGGGGAAGTATGGCTACACCTTC. The encoded protein is CASSQDSVRGKYGYTF.

V usage is TRBV7-3 and J usage is TRBJ2-2, with TRBD2 identical over 9 bases. The germline gives CDR1 SGHTA, CDR2 FQGTGA. CDR3 length: 16 residues. Trimming at V came to 1 base and at J to 3 bases, leaving 3 bases not matched to a gene. The CDR3: CASSLMSGRYTGELFF. In DNA form, the CDR3 reads TGTGCCAGCAGCTTAATGAGCGGGAGGTACACCGGGGAGCTGTTTTTT.

This clonotype has more than one count but fewer than ten. This chain uses TRBV6-1 with TRBJ2-1; 10 bases map to TRBD2. Trimming removed 6 bases from V and 8 bases from J; junction bases left unmatched: 16. Germline lookup yields CDR1 MNHNS and CDR2 SASEGT. This CDR3 has 17 amino acids. CDR3 DNA: TGTGCCAGCAGGAGACCTTCAAGCGGGAGGGCCGTTCATGAGCAGTTCTTC. Translated, it gives CASRRPSSGRAVHEQFF.

This clonotype was seen a handful of times. The chain uses TRBV27 and TRBJ2-3; D is possibly TRBD1 (6 bases). CDR3 size: 15 residues. The germline CDR1 and CDR2 sequences are MNHEY and SMNVEV (reference sequence). V was pared by 5 bases and J by 2 bases, with 14 bases between. The CDR3 loop is CASSPGTPPTDTQYF. The CDR3 nucleotides are TGTGCCAGCAGTCCTGGGACACCACCCACAGATACGCAGTATTTT.

The rearrangement joins TRBV4-2 to TRBJ2-7, with TRBD2 matching over 7 bases. CDR1 and CDR2 (germline): LGHNA, YNFKEQ. V gave up 3 bases and J gave up 6 bases; unmatched junction bases: 11. CDR3 size: 15 residues. Written as DNA, the CDR3 is TGTGCCAGCAGCCAGGGAGGACTAGAGAGGGGCGAGCAGTACTTC. It codes for CASSQGGLERGEQYF.